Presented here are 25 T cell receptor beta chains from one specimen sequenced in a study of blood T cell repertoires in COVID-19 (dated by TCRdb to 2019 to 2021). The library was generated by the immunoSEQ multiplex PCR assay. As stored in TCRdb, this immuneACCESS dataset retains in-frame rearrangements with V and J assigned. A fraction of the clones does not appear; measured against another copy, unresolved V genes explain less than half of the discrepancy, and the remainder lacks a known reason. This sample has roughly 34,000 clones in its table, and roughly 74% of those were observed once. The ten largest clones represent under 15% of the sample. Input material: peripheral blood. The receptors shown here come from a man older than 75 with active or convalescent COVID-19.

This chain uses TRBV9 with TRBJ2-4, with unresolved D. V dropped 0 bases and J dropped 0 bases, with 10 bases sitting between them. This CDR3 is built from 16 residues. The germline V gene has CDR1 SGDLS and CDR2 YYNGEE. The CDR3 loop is CASSVAPVAAKNIQYF. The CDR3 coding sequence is TGTGCCAGCAGCGTAGCCCCAGTTGCAGCCAAAAACATTCAGTACTTC.

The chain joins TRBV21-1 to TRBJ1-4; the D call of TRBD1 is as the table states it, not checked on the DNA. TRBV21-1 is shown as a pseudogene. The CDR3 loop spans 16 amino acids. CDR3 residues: CASPDRGVRTNEKLFF. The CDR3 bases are TGTGCCAGCCCGGACAGGGGAGTGAGGACTAATGAAAAACTGTTTTTT.

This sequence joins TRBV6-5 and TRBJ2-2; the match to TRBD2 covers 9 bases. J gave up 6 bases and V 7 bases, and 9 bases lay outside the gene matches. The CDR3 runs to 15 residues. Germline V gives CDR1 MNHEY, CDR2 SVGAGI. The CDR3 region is CASIISGSFAGELFF. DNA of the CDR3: TGTGCCAGCATAATTAGCGGGAGCTTCGCCGGGGAGCTGTTTTTT.

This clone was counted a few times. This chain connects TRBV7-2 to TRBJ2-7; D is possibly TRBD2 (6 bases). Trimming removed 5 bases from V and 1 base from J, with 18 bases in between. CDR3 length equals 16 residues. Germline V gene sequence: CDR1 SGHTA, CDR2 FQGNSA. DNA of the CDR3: TGTGCCAGCAGCCCACGTGGGGGGAGTCGGTCCTACGAGCAGTACTTC. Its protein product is CASSPRGGSRSYEQYF.

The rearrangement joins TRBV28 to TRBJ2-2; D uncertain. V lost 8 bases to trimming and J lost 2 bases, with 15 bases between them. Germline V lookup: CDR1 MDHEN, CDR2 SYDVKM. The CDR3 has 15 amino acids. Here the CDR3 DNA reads TGTGCCAGCCACCCTACCGACTTAAACACCGGGGAGCTGTTTTTT. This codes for CASHPTDLNTGELFF.

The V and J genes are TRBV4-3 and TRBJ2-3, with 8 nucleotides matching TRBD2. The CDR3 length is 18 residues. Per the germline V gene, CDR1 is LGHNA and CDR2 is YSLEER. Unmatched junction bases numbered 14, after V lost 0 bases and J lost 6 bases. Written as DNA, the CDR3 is TGCGCCAGCAGCCAAGATTTAACAGCGGGAGTTATCGCCGATACGCAGTATTTT. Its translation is CASSQDLTAGVIADTQYF.

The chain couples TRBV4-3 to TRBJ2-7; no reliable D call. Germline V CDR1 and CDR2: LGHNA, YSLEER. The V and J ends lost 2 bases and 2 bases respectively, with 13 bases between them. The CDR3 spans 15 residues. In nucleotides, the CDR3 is TGCGCCAGCAGCCAAACCGCGGCGATGCCCTACGAGCAGTACTTC. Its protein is CASSQTAAMPYEQYF.

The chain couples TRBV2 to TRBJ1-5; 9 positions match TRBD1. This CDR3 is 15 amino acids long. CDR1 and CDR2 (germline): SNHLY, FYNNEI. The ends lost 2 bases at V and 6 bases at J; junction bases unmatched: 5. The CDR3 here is CASSESTGGIQPQHF. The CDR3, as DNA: TGTGCCAGCAGTGAAAGTACAGGGGGCATTCAGCCCCAGCATTTT.

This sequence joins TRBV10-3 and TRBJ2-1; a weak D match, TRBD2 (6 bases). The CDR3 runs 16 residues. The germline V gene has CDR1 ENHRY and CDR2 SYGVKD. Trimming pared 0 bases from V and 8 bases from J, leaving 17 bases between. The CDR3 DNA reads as TGTGCCATCAGTGAGTCAGGAGGGAGAATCGGCTATGAGCAGTTCTTC. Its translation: CAISESGGRIGYEQFF.

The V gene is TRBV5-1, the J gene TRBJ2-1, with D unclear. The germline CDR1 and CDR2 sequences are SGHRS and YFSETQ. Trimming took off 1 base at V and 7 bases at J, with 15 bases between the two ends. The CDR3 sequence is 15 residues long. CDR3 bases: TGCGCCAGCAGCTTGCTGGAAACCGGGTTAAATGAGCAGTTCTTC. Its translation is CASSLLETGLNEQFF. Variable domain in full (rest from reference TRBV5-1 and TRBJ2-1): KAGVTQTPRYLIKTRGQQVTLSCSPISGHRSVSWYQQTPGQGLQFLFEYFSETQRNKGNFPGRFSGRQFSNSRSEMNVSTLELGDSALYLCASSLLETGLNEQFFGPGTRLTVL.

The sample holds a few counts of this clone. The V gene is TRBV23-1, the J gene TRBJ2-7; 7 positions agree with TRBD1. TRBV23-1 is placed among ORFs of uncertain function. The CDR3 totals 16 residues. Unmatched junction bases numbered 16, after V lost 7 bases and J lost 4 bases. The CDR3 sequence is CASTSPNRGQQYEQYF. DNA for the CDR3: TGCGCCAGCACCTCTCCCAACAGGGGACAACAGTACGAGCAGTACTTC.

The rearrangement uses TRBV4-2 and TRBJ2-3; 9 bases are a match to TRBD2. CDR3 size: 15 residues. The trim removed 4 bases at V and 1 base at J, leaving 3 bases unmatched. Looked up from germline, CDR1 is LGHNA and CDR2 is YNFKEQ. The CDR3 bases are TGTGCCAGCAGCCTTAGGACTAGCGGCACAGATACGCAGTATTTT. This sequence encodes CASSLRTSGTDTQYF.

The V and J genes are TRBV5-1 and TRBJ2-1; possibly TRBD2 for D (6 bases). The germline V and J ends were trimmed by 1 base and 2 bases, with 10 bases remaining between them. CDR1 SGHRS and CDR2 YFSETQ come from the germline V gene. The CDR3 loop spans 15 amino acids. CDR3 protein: CASSLPTSTYNEQFF. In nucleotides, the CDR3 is TGCGCCAGCAGCTTGCCGACTAGTACCTACAATGAGCAGTTCTTC.

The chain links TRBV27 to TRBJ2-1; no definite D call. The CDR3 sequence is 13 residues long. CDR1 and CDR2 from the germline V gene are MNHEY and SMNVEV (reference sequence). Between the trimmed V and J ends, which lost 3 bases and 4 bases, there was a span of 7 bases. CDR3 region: CASSFNRYNEQFF. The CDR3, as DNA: TGTGCCAGCAGTTTCAACAGATACAATGAGCAGTTCTTC.

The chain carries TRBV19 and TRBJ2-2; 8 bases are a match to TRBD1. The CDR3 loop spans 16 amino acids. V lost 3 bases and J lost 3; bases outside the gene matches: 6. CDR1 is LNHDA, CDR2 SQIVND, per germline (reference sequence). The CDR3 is CASSIPGQGYTGELFF. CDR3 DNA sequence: TGTGCCAGTAGTATCCCCGGACAGGGCTACACCGGGGAGCTGTTTTTT.

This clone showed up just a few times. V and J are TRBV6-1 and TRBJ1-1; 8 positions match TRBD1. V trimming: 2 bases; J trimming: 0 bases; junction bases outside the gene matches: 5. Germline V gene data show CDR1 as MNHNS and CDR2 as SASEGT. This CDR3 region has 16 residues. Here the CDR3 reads CASSEWAGQVNTEAFF. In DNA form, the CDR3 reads TGTGCCAGCAGTGAATGGGCGGGACAGGTGAACACTGAAGCTTTCTTT.

The DNA for the CDR3 is TGCAGCGCCAAGAGGTCCATTTCGAACACTGAAGCTTTCTTT. It yields the protein CSAKRSISNTEAFF. This chain connects TRBV29-1 to TRBJ1-1; no reliable D call. Trimming left V 7 bases short and J 1 base short, with 16 bases between. The CDR3 is 14 amino acids. Germline CDR1 SQVTM, CDR2 ANQGSEA. Full variable domain (rest looked up from reference TRBV29-1 and TRBJ1-1): SAVISQKPSRDICQRGTSLTIQCQVDSQVTMMFWYRQQPGQSLTLIATANQGSEATYESGFVIDKFPISRPNLTFSTLTVSNMSPEDSSIYLCSAKRSISNTEAFFGQGTRLTVV.

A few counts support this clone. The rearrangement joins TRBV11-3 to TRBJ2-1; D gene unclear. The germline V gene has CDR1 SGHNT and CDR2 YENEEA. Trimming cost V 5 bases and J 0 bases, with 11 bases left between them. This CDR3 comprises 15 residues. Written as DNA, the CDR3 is TGTGCCAGCAGCCTCGTACGGAGCTCCTACAATGAGCAGTTCTTC. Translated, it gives CASSLVRSSYNEQFF. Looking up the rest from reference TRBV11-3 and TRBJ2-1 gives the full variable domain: EAGVVQSPRYKIIEKKQPVAFWCNPISGHNTLYWYLQNLGQGPELLIRYENEEAVDDSQLPKDRFSAERLKGVDSTLKIQPAELGDSAVYLCASSLVRSSYNEQFFGPGTRLTVL.

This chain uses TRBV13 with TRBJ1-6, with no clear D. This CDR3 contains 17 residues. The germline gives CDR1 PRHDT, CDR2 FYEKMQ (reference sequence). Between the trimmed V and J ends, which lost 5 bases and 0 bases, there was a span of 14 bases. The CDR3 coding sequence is TGTGCCAGCAGCAGATGGACTGTCAGCTCCTATAATTCACCCCTCCACTTT. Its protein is CASSRWTVSSYNSPLHF.

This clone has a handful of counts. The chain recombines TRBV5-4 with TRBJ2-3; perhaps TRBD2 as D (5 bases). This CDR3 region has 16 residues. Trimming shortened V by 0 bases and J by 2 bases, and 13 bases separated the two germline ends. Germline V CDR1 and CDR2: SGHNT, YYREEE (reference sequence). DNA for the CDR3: TGTGCCAGCAGCTTGGTATCGGGAACGTTCACAGATACGCAGTATTTT. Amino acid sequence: CASSLVSGTFTDTQYF.

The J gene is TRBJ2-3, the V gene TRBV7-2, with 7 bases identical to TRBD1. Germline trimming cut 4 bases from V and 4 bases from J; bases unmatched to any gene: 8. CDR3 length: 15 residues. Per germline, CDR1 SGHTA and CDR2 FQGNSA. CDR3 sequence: CASSSRQGEADTQYF. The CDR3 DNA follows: TGTGCCAGCAGCTCCAGACAGGGAGAGGCAGATACGCAGTATTTT.

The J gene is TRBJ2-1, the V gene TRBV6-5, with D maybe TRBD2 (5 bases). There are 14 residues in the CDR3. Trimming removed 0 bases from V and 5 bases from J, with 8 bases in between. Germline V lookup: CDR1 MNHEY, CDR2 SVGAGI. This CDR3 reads CASSYSRADNEQFF. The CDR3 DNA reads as TGTGCCAGCAGTTACTCGAGAGCGGACAATGAGCAGTTCTTC.

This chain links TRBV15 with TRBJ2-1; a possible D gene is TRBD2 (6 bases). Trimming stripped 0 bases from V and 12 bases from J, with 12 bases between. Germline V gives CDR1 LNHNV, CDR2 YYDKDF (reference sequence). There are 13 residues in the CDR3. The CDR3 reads CATSRDGRGRQFF. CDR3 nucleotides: TGTGCCACCAGCAGAGATGGGCGGGGTCGGCAGTTCTTC.

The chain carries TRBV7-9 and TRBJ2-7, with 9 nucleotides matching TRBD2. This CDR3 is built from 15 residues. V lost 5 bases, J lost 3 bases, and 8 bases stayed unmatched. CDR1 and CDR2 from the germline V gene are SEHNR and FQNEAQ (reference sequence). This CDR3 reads CASSLSGGNLYEQYF. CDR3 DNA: TGTGCCAGCAGCCTTAGCGGGGGCAACCTCTACGAGCAGTACTTC.

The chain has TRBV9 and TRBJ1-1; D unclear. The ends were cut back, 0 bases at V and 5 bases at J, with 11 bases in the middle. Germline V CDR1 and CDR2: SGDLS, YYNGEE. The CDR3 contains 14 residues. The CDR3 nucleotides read TGTGCCAGCAGCGTAGGTCGTAGAGGGACTGAAGCTTTCTTT. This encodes CASSVGRRGTEAFF.